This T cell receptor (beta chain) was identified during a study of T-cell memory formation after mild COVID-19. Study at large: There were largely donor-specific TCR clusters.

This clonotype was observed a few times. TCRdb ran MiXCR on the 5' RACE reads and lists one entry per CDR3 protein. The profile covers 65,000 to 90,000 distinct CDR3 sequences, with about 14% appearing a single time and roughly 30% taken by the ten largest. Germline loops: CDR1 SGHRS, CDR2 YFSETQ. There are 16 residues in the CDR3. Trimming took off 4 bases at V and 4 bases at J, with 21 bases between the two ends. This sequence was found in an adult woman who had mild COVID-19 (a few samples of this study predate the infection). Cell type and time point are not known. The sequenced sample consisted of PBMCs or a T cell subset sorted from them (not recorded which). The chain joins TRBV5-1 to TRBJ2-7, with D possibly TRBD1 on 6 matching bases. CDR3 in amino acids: CASSPPRLGGVYEQYF. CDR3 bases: TGCGCCAGCAGCCCACCCCGCCTTGGGGGCGTATACGAGCAGTACTTC. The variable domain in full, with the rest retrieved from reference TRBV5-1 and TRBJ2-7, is KAGVTQTPRYLIKTRGQQVTLSCSPISGHRSVSWYQQTPGQGLQFLFEYFSETQRNKGNFPGRFSGRQFSNSRSEMNVSTLELGDSALYLCASSPPRLGGVYEQYFGPGTRLTVT.